The present T cell receptor (beta chain) was sequenced within a study of early T cells in non-severe SARS-CoV-2 infection. The overall study: RNA in bulk from unsorted whole blood was sequenced, and chains were unpaired.

CDR1 is MNHNY and CDR2 is SVGAGI in the germline V gene (reference sequence). The CDR3 is made up of 12 amino acids. Trimming removed 2 bases at V and 8 bases at J, with 9 bases between. Unique molecular identifiers tagged individual cDNA molecules. TCRdb re-called the 5' RACE reads through MiXCR, storing one row per CDR3 protein. Among roughly 48,000 distinct CDR3 sequences listed, around 5.2% were seen once. This clonotype showed up many times. The clonotype comes from an adult who was a healthcare worker with PCR-confirmed SARS-CoV-2 infection or an uninfected control (not recorded which). Sequencing was performed on whole blood. The chain is built from TRBV6-6 and TRBJ1-2; D ambiguous. The CDR3 is CASSYRAEGYTF. The CDR3 DNA reads as TGTGCCAGCAGTTACAGGGCGGAGGGCTACACCTTC.